Presented here are 14 T cell receptor beta chains from one specimen sequenced in a study of T cells in Graves' hyperthyroidism and ophthalmopathy. TCR beta CDR3 region amplification was performed from RNA transcripts. With the HTBI primer set, the TCR CDR3 went through a first round of RT-PCR. TCRdb itself ran the multiplex PCR reads through MiXCR, one entry per CDR3 protein. The data hold some 460,000 distinct CDR3 sequences, with approximately 14% observed a single time. Sequencing used blood. The receptors stem from a woman aged 18-29 years with Graves' hyperthyroidism.

Many counts were recorded for this clonotype. The chain employs TRBV11-2 and TRBJ1-3; D is undetermined. The germline gives CDR1 SGHAT, CDR2 FQNNGV. CDR3 length: 15 amino acids. V was shortened by 0 bases and J by 7 bases, with 13 bases between the two germline ends. CDR3 nucleotides: TGTGCCAGCAGCTTAGATCACCTGAGCAGTAACACCATATATTTT. Protein sequence: CASSLDHLSSNTIYF.

This clonotype has a count of ten or more. V is TRBV12-3 or TRBV12-4 and J is TRBJ2-3, with 9 bases aligning to TRBD2. With V trimmed by 4 bases and J by 3 bases, 5 bases remained unmatched. The CDR3 runs to 15 residues. The CDR3 is CASSSAGGGTDTQYF. The CDR3 DNA sequence: TGTGCCAGCAGTTCGGCGGGAGGGGGTACAGATACGCAGTATTTT.

This clonotype showed up many times. V gene TRBV5-1 combines with J gene TRBJ2-3, with TRBD1 as a possible D gene (6 bases). V shed 8 bases and J shed 2 bases, with 9 bases lying between them. Germline V CDR1 and CDR2: SGHRS, YFSETQ. The CDR3 runs 12 residues. CDR3 sequence (DNA): TGCGCCAGAGGACAGCTCACAGATACGCAGTATTTT. It encodes CARGQLTDTQYF.

This clonotype was detected ten times or more. J is TRBJ1-1 and V is TRBV27; 9 positions agree with TRBD1. Germline V gene sequence: CDR1 MNHEY, CDR2 SMNVEV (reference sequence). Trimming took 6 bases from V and 1 from J; bases not matched to a gene: 18. The CDR3 consists of 19 residues. DNA of the CDR3: TGTGCCAGCAGCTCAGTCCGGGACAGGGCCGCCAAACCGAACACTGAAGCTTTCTTT. Encoded protein: CASSSVRDRAAKPNTEAFF.

Many counts were recorded for this clonotype. The chain couples TRBV12-3 or TRBV12-4 to TRBJ2-7; D not certain. The germline V and J ends were trimmed by 9 bases and 2 bases, with 8 bases remaining between them. The CDR3 length is 11 residues. The CDR3 is CASGGTYEQYF. CDR3 bases: TGTGCCAGTGGCGGCACCTACGAGCAGTACTTC.

This clonotype turned up a few times. This chain uses TRBV20-1 with TRBJ1-6, with TRBD1 as a possible D gene (6 bases). The germline V and J ends were trimmed by 3 bases and 9 bases, with 12 bases remaining between them. The CDR3 runs to 13 residues. The germline V gene encodes CDR1 DFQATT and CDR2 SNEGSKA (reference sequence). The CDR3 bases are TGCAGTGCTAGCTTAGGGGGTGCTTCACCCCTCCACTTT. Translating it yields CSASLGGASPLHF.

This clonotype was counted at least ten times. The rearrangement joins TRBV20-1 to TRBJ2-7; TRBD1 is a possible D gene (6 bases). V lost 1 base and J 2 bases, leaving 9 bases between the germline ends. The CDR3 extends over 13 amino acids. Germline V CDR1 and CDR2: DFQATT, SNEGSKA (reference sequence). CDR3 sequence (DNA): TGCAGTGCTAGAGTTTCAGGGGCCTACGAGCAGTACTTC. Its protein is CSARVSGAYEQYF.

The table lists this clonotype with many counts. The chain uses TRBV2 and TRBJ1-5; D possibly corresponds to TRBD1 (6 bases). The length of the CDR3 is 14 residues. Germline V gene lookup returns CDR1 SNHLY and CDR2 FYNNEI. V was trimmed by 2 bases and J by 6 bases, leaving 11 bases between them. The CDR3 region has the DNA TGTGCCAGCAGTGAAAGGGGGGGCATTCAGCCCCAGCATTTT. Its protein product is CASSERGGIQPQHF.

This clonotype was counted at least ten times. This chain links TRBV7-2 with TRBJ2-7; D ambiguous. Germline V gene data show CDR1 as SGHTA and CDR2 as FQGNSA. The CDR3 has 13 amino acids. Deletions cut 5 bases from V and 5 bases from J, with 13 bases between. In DNA, the CDR3 is TGTGCCAGCAGCCCAGACCTGTTTGACGAGCAGTACTTC. Translated, it gives CASSPDLFDEQYF.

The sample holds a few counts of this clonotype. This sequence joins TRBV20-1 and TRBJ1-1; D ambiguous. Germline CDR1 reads DFQATT; CDR2 reads SNEGSKA (reference sequence). The length of the CDR3 is 14 residues. CDR3 residues: CRSSRGGSNTEAFF. In nucleotides, the CDR3 is TGCAGATCCTCTCGTGGCGGATCGAACACTGAAGCTTTCTTT.

The chain has TRBV27 and TRBJ2-7; D is possibly TRBD1 (6 bases). V lost 3 bases to trimming and J lost 5 bases, with 14 bases between them. The CDR3 covers 14 residues. Germline V CDR1 and CDR2: MNHEY, SMNVEV (reference sequence). The chain's CDR3 is CASSFTGPINEQYF. The CDR3 nucleotides read TGTGCCAGCAGTTTCACAGGGCCCATCAACGAGCAGTACTTC.

This clonotype showed up many times. This rearrangement joins TRBV29-1 to TRBJ1-1; 7 nucleotides match TRBD1. The CDR3 loop spans 14 amino acids. Germline V gene sequence: CDR1 SQVTM, CDR2 ANQGSEA. With 5 bases clipped from V and 7 bases from J, the junction kept 13 bases outside the gene matches. CDR3 DNA sequence: TGCAGCGTTCACCCGTCGGACAGGCTTTATGAAGCTTTCTTT. Protein product: CSVHPSDRLYEAFF.

This clonotype was counted a few times. The chain carries TRBV28 and TRBJ2-2; no definite D call. This CDR3 comprises 13 residues. Trimming took off 4 bases at V and 3 bases at J, with 6 bases between the two ends. Germline loops: CDR1 MDHEN, CDR2 SYDVKM. CDR3 sequence: CASSSQDTGELFF. The CDR3 region has the DNA TGTGCCAGCAGTTCTCAAGACACCGGGGAGCTGTTTTTT.

This clonotype was counted many times. This rearrangement joins TRBV6-5 to TRBJ2-7, with a weak D call TRBD1 (5 bases). Germline loops: CDR1 MNHEY, CDR2 SVGAGI. CDR3 length: 16 amino acids. Trimming left V 0 bases short and J 2 bases short, with 14 bases between. This CDR3 reads CASSYSDDRITYEQYF. The CDR3 nucleotides read TGTGCCAGCAGTTACTCGGACGACAGAATAACCTACGAGCAGTACTTC.